This TCR beta chain was identified in a study of cytomegalovirus exposure and HLA in healthy donors. Notes on the study in general: High specificity and sensitivity for cytomegalovirus status were reported for the classifier. An ancestry cluster, one associated with Asian ancestry, reportedly showed fewer N-insertions than the approximately 660-donor mean in a later analysis. Later analysis placed DRB1 highest and HLA-C lowest in TCR association rates, which differed by HLA locus.

With respect to this clone: Its antigen is unknown.

V was pared by 0 bases and J by 4 bases, with 3 bases between. This CDR3 is built from 11 residues. Looked up from germline, CDR1 is GTSNPN and CDR2 is SVGIG (reference sequence). In the PCR, 60 Vbeta and 13 Jbeta primers were used. Profiled with immunoSEQ multiplex PCR; TCRdb holds only in-frame clones, not every one. The profile shows 150,000 to 200,000 clones, 82% of them singletons. This receptor was identified in a girl aged 10-17 years in good health and CMV-seropositive. This sequence joins TRBV30 and TRBJ2-5; D gene unclear. Sequencing was done on a sample of PBMCs. The CDR3 DNA reads as TGTGCCTGGAGTGTCGGAGAGACCCAGTACTTC. Its translation: CAWSVGETQYF.